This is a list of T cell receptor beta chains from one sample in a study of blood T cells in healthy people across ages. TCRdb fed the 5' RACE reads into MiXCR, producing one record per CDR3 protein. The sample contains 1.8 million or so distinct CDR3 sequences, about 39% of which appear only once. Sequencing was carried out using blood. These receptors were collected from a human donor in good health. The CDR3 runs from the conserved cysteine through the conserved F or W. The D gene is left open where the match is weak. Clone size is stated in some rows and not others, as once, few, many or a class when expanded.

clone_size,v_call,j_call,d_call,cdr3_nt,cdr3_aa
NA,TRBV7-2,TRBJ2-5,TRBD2,TGTGCCAGCAGCTTAGCATCAGCTCTTAGACTAGCGGGGGGACAAGAGACCCAGTACTTC,CASSLASALRLAGGQETQYF
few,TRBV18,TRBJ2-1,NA,TGTGCCAGCTCACCGTTGCTGGGGGATGAGCAGTTCTTC,CASSPLLGDEQFF
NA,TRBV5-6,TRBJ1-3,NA,TGTGCCAGCAGCTCGGAGGGGTGGATGGATAACACCATATATTTT,CASSSEGWMDNTIYF
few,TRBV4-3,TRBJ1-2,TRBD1,TGCGCCAGCAGCCAAGATTCGACAGGGTATGGCTACACCTTC,CASSQDSTGYGYTF
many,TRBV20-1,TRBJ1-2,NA,TGCAGTGCTAGAGATCAACGGGGGGCGGGCAGCTATGGCTACACCTTC,CSARDQRGAGSYGYTF
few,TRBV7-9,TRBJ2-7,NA,TGTGCCAGCAGCTTTGAATCGTATTTGGACGAGCAGTACTTC,CASSFESYLDEQYF
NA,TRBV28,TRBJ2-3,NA,TGCGCCAGCGGGTCCTACAGGACAGATACGCAGTATTTT,CASGSYRTDTQYF
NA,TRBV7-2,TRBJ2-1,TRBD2,TGTGCCAGCAGCCTGCGGGTAGCGGGGGGGGATGAGCAGTTCTTC,CASSLRVAGGDEQFF
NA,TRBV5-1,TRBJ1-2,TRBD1,TGCGCCAGCAGCCCCGGGGACAGGACTAACTATGGCTACACCTTC,CASSPGDRTNYGYTF
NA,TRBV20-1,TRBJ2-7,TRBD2,TGCAGTGGACTCGGGGGGGCTTTCTACGAGCAGTACTTC,CSGLGGAFYEQYF
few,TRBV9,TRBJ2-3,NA,TGTGCCAGCAGAGGGACACTCACAGATACGCAGTATTTT,CASRGTLTDTQYF
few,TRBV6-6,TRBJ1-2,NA,TGTGCCAGCAGTTCGCAGTTGGGGGACTATGGCTACACCTTC,CASSSQLGDYGYTF
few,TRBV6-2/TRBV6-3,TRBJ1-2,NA,TGTGCCAGCAGACGATCAACAGGCAACTATGGCTACACCTTC,CASRRSTGNYGYTF
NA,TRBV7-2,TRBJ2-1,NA,TGTGCCAGCAGCTCCTACGGATTGTACAATAAGCAGTTCTTC,CASSSYGLYNKQFF
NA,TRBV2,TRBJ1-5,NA,TGTGCCAGCAGTGACATCCCGAGGGATAGCAATCAGCCCCAGCATTTT,CASSDIPRDSNQPQHF
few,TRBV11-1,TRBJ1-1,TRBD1,TGTGCCAGCAGCTTCGGGACAGGGGGCGCGGGCACTGAAGCTTTCTTT,CASSFGTGGAGTEAFF
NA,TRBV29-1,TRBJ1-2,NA,TGCAGCGTTGAGGGCAGTATTTATGGCTACACCTTC,CSVEGSIYGYTF
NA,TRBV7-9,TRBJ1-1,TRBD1,TGTGCCAGCAGCCTAAGGGGGCAGGTGAACACTGAAGCTTTCTTT,CASSLRGQVNTEAFF
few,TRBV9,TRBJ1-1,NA,TGTGCCAGCAGCGTGAAAGGGAACACTGAAGCTTTCTTT,CASSVKGNTEAFF
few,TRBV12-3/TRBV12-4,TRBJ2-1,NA,TGTGCCAGCAGTCACCCCCGACAGGGAGGTAACAATGAGCAGTTCTTC,CASSHPRQGGNNEQFF
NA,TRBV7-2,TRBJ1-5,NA,TGTGCCAGCAGCCCCCACAGTGAAACGGGTCAGCCCCAGCATTTT,CASSPHSETGQPQHF
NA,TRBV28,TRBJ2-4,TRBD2,TGTGCCAGCAGCGGGGGAGGGGACATTCAGTACTTC,CASSGGGDIQYF
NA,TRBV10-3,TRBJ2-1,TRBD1,TGTGCCATAACTACAGGGGACATCAACAATGAGCAGTTCTTC,CAITTGDINNEQFF
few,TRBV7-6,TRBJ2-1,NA,TGTGCCAGCACCTTCCAAGCAGGCTCCTACAATGAGCAGTTCTTC,CASTFQAGSYNEQFF
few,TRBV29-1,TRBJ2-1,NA,TGCAGCGTTGGAGGAGATGAAAGAAAATTAAGCTCCTACAATGAGCAGTTCTTC,CSVGGDERKLSSYNEQFF
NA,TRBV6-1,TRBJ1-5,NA,TGTGCCAGCACGGGGTATGGCAATCAGCCCCAGCATTTT,CASTGYGNQPQHF
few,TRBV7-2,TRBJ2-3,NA,TGTGCCAGCAGCTTAGGATTCCCGGGCTCAGATACGCAGTATTTT,CASSLGFPGSDTQYF
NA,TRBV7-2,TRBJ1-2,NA,TGTGCCAGCAGCCCAGGGGTCGGACGGTCCTATGGCTACACCTTC,CASSPGVGRSYGYTF
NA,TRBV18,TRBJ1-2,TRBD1,TGTGCCAGCTCACCTGGGGTTGACAGGGGAAGGAATGGCTACACCTTC,CASSPGVDRGRNGYTF
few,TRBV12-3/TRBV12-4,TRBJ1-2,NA,TGTGCCAGCAGTTTAGACCCTTCACCCCCTTGGGGCTACACCTTC,CASSLDPSPPWGYTF
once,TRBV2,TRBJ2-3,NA,TGTGCCAGCAGTAGAAACAGGGCCTTGGGGGATACGCAGTATTTT,CASSRNRALGDTQYF
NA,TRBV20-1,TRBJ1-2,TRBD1,TGCAGTCCCCGCGGAGGGGCGGGACAGGGGCCTGGCTACACCTTC,CSPRGGAGQGPGYTF
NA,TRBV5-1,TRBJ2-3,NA,TGCGCCAGCAGCTTGGGGGGACTCCCCCCCAGCACAGATACGCAGTATTTT,CASSLGGLPPSTDTQYF
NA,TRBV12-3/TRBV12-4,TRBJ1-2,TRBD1,TGTGCCAGCAGTCTGGGACAGGGGCTACTCCTCTATGGCTACACCTTC,CASSLGQGLLLYGYTF
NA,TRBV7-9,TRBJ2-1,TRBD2,TGTGCCAGCAGCTTAGTACTAGCGTTCATGGATGAGCAGTTCTTC,CASSLVLAFMDEQFF
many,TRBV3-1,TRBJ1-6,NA,TGTGCCAGCAGCCAAGGGTCAGATTCACCCCTCCACTTT,CASSQGSDSPLHF
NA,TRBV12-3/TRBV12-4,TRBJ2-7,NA,TGTGCCAGCAGTCGGGGGCCGGGCGAGCAGTACTTC,CASSRGPGEQYF
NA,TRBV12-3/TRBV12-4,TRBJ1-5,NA,TGTGCCAGTAGTTTAGTTGCGTTTAGCAATCAGCCCCAGCATTTT,CASSLVAFSNQPQHF
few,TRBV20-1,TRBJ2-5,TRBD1,TGCAGTGCTAGCGACGGACAGGGGCCTGAGACCCAGTACTTC,CSASDGQGPETQYF
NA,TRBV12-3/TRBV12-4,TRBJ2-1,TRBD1,TGTGCCAGCAGTCCGTCAACAGGGGGGATTATTTCCTACAATGAGCAGTTCTTC,CASSPSTGGIISYNEQFF
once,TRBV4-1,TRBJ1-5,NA,TGCGCCAGCAGCCAAGCGGGGACGACGGGGGGAAGCAATCAGCCCCAGCATTTT,CASSQAGTTGGSNQPQHF
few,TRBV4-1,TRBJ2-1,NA,TGCGCCAGCAGCCAAGATTCGATATTCGAGGGAGGTGAGCAGTTCTTC,CASSQDSIFEGGEQFF
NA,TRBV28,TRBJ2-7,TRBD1,TGTGCCAGCACTTTACGTCCCGGGACAGGGGCCCACGAGCAGTACTTC,CASTLRPGTGAHEQYF
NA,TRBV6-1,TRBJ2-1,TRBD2,TGTGCCAGCAGTGACCTCATCGGGACTAGCGGGCCGGACAATGAGCAGTTCTTC,CASSDLIGTSGPDNEQFF